One and the same sample provided the 28 T cell receptor beta chains below, sequenced in a study of cytomegalovirus exposure and HLA in healthy donors. Using immunoSEQ multiplex PCR, the repertoire was profiled, and TCRdb retains in-frame clones only, with some absent. Here the sample spans a few hundred thousand clones, just over 85% being singletons. Sequencing was carried out using PBMCs. The receptors come from a woman between 18 and 30 years old in good health and CMV-seronegative.

This chain links TRBV6-5 with TRBJ1-2, with unresolved D. Trimming stripped 5 bases from V and 8 bases from J, with 15 bases between. CDR3 size: 13 residues. Germline-derived CDR1 and CDR2 are MNHEY and SVGAGI. For the CDR3, the DNA is TGTGCCAGCAGTCCCCAAACGGTTGCAGGCTACACCTTC. This gives the protein CASSPQTVAGYTF.

The chain links TRBV7-2 to TRBJ1-1; the match to TRBD1 covers 7 bases. V dropped 5 bases and J dropped 5; count of bases not matched to a gene: 5. CDR1 is SGHTA, CDR2 FQGNSA, per germline. This CDR3 is 13 amino acids long. CDR3 protein: CASSTQGRTEAFF. CDR3 DNA: TGTGCCAGCAGCACACAGGGGCGTACTGAAGCTTTCTTT.

V is TRBV4-3 and J is TRBJ2-1; TRBD2 agrees at 10 bases. V lost 1 base, J lost 5 bases, and 5 bases stayed unmatched. This CDR3 has 16 amino acids. Germline-derived CDR1 and CDR2 are LGHNA and YSLEER. The CDR3 region has the DNA TGCGCCAGCAGCCAAGGGACTAGCGGCGTTCACAATGAGCAGTTCTTC. Translating gives CASSQGTSGVHNEQFF.

This chain links TRBV11-1 with TRBJ2-7; perhaps TRBD1 as D (6 bases). Germline V gene sequence: CDR1 SGHAT, CDR2 FQDESV (reference sequence). Trimming shortened V by 5 bases and J by 7 bases, and 15 bases separated the two germline ends. CDR3 length: 13 amino acids. CDR3 loop: CASSEQQGWEQYF. The CDR3 DNA follows: TGTGCCAGCAGCGAGCAACAGGGATGGGAGCAGTACTTC.

The genes are TRBV6-5 and TRBJ2-7; weak D call: TRBD2 (6 bases). The germline CDR1 and CDR2 sequences are MNHEY and SVGAGI. This CDR3 comprises 13 residues. V lost 10 bases and J 3 bases, leaving 16 bases between the germline ends. This CDR3 is CATREASLYEQYF. CDR3 in DNA: TGTGCCACCAGGGAGGCCAGTCTCTACGAGCAGTACTTC.

The table lists this clone with a count of one. The J gene is TRBJ2-7, the V gene TRBV5-1; D is perhaps TRBD2 (5 bases). The CDR3 sequence is 13 residues long. Looked up from germline, CDR1 is SGHRS and CDR2 is YFSETQ. V lost 5 bases, J lost 2 bases, and 11 bases lay in between. CDR3 residues: CASRKTGTYEQYF. As DNA, the CDR3 is TGCGCCAGCAGGAAGACGGGAACCTACGAGCAGTACTTC.

V gene TRBV12-5 combines with J gene TRBJ2-4, with D unclear. The CDR3 runs to 11 residues. Germline loops: CDR1 LGHNT, CDR2 FRNRAP. Trimming shortened V by 5 bases and J by 9 bases, and 8 bases separated the two germline ends. In nucleotides, the CDR3 is TGTGCTAGTGGTACCAACGGCATTCAGTACTTC. This translates into CASGTNGIQYF. The whole variable domain, filled in from reference TRBV12-5 and TRBJ2-4, reads DARVTQTPRHKVTEMGQEVTMRCQPILGHNTVFWYRQTMMQGLELLAYFRNRAPLDDSGMPKDRFSAEMPDATLATLKIQPSEPRDSAVYFCASGTNGIQYFGAGTRLSVL.

The chain is built from TRBV6-5 and TRBJ2-2, with 8 bases fitting TRBD2. Germline V lookup: CDR1 MNHEY, CDR2 SVGAGI. CDR3 size: 15 residues. The ends lost 6 bases at V and 8 bases at J; junction bases unmatched: 11. The CDR3: CASSEREITLGELFF. In DNA form, the CDR3 reads TGTGCCAGCAGCGAGCGGGAGATTACGTTAGGGGAGCTGTTTTTT.

The J gene is TRBJ2-5, the V gene TRBV27; TRBD2 is a possible D gene (6 bases). The germline CDR1 and CDR2 sequences are MNHEY and SMNVEV (reference sequence). The CDR3 is 15 amino acids. V was clipped by 6 bases and J by 2 bases, with 16 bases between them. The chain's CDR3 is CASSLMSGQQETQYF. CDR3 bases: TGTGCCAGCAGCCTTATGAGCGGGCAACAAGAGACCCAGTACTTC.

The chain is built from TRBV10-1 and TRBJ2-7; D is perhaps TRBD1 (5 bases). Germline values: CDR1 WNHNN, CDR2 SYGVQD (reference sequence). Trimming took off 6 bases at V and 7 bases at J, with 10 bases between the two ends. The CDR3 sequence is 11 residues long. The CDR3 reads CASRPPGEQYF. DNA of the CDR3: TGCGCCAGCAGACCTCCAGGGGAGCAGTACTTC.

The CDR3 region is CASSLARGAQGNTIYF. CDR3 nucleotides: TGTGCCAGCAGCTTGGCTCGGGGGGCGCAGGGAAACACCATATATTTT. The chain links TRBV5-4 to TRBJ1-3, with a possible D match to TRBD1 (6 bases). The germline V gene encodes CDR1 SGHNT and CDR2 YYREEE (reference sequence). Trimming pared 0 bases from V and 4 bases from J, leaving 14 bases between. This CDR3 has 16 residues.

This chain connects TRBV5-1 to TRBJ2-3; D call uncertain. This CDR3 region has 14 residues. Germline lookup yields CDR1 SGHRS and CDR2 YFSETQ. Between the trimmed V and J ends, which lost 0 bases and 2 bases, there was a span of 7 bases. CDR3 sequence (DNA): TGCGCCAGCAGCTTGGCTCAGGACACAGATACGCAGTATTTT. It is translated as CASSLAQDTDTQYF.

The genes are TRBV7-3 and TRBJ2-2; possible D gene TRBD2, 6 bases. The CDR3 runs 15 residues. Germline V gene sequence: CDR1 SGHTA, CDR2 FQGTGA. The V end lost 5 bases, the J end lost 1 base, and 11 bases lay between the germline ends. Here the CDR3 DNA reads TGTGCCAGCAGCCTACTAGCTCGGAACACCGGGGAGCTGTTTTTT. Translating it yields CASSLLARNTGELFF.

The V gene is TRBV7-8, the J gene TRBJ2-1, with 7 bases aligning to TRBD2. V lost 3 bases, J lost 4 bases, and 9 bases stayed unmatched. CDR1 is SGHVS and CDR2 is FQNEAQ in the germline V gene. The CDR3 consists of 16 residues. The CDR3 sequence: CASSLSREMQYNEQFF. Written as DNA, the CDR3 is TGTGCCAGCAGCTTGTCGCGGGAGATGCAGTACAATGAGCAGTTCTTC.

This clone was seen a single time. The chain uses TRBV28 and TRBJ2-2, with TRBD1 matching over 9 bases. The germline V gene has CDR1 MDHEN and CDR2 SYDVKM. With 9 bases clipped from V and 5 bases from J, the junction kept 13 bases outside the gene matches. The length of the CDR3 is 16 residues. CDR3 protein: CASIEGGQGKTGELFF. CDR3 DNA: TGTGCCAGTATAGAAGGGGGACAGGGAAAGACCGGGGAGCTGTTTTTT.

The chain uses TRBV18 and TRBJ1-3, with a tentative D call TRBD1 (5 bases). Germline CDR1 reads KGHSH; CDR2 reads LQKENI. Between the trimmed V and J ends, which lost 6 bases and 0 bases, there was a span of 12 bases. This CDR3 spans 15 amino acids. Here the CDR3 reads CASSTGTSSGNTIYF. The CDR3 bases are TGTGCCAGCTCGACCGGGACTAGCTCTGGAAACACCATATATTTT.

V is TRBV5-1 and J is TRBJ2-1; D unresolved. Germline V CDR1 and CDR2: SGHRS, YFSETQ. The CDR3 sequence is 15 residues long. Trimming stripped 5 bases from V and 0 bases from J, with 12 bases between. Written as DNA, the CDR3 is TGCGCCAGCAGATACACACCAAGCTCCTACAATGAGCAGTTCTTC. It encodes CASRYTPSSYNEQFF.

The chain combines TRBV2 with TRBJ2-7; 9 bases are a match to TRBD1. After removal of 4 bases from V and 7 bases from J, the junction contained 11 bases not matched to a gene. The germline V gene has CDR1 SNHLY and CDR2 FYNNEI. This CDR3 comprises 15 residues. The CDR3 coding sequence is TGTGCCAGCAGTGCGGGGACAGGGTATAGTGGAGAGCAGTACTTC. Translated: CASSAGTGYSGEQYF.

The chain carries TRBV4-1 and TRBJ1-5, with D hard to call. Trimming shortened V by 0 bases and J by 3 bases, and 12 bases separated the two germline ends. The CDR3 spans 16 residues. Per germline, CDR1 MGHRA and CDR2 YSYEKL. CDR3 DNA sequence: TGCGCCAGCAGCCAAGAGGGCGACGGTGTCAATCAGCCCCAGCATTTT. Protein sequence: CASSQEGDGVNQPQHF.

V and J are TRBV6-5 and TRBJ2-7; 7 bases agree with TRBD1. Germline CDR1 reads MNHEY; CDR2 reads SVGAGI. Unmatched junction bases numbered 11, after V lost 6 bases and J lost 3 bases. CDR3 length: 15 amino acids. DNA of the CDR3: TGTGCCAGCAGGTATACAGGGGCGAAGATCTACGAGCAGTACTTC. Its translation is CASRYTGAKIYEQYF.

In this sample, this clone turned up a few times. The chain combines TRBV7-2 with TRBJ2-2; D possibly corresponds to TRBD1 (5 bases). CDR3 length equals 13 residues. The germline CDR1 and CDR2 sequences are SGHTA and FQGNSA. V was trimmed by 5 bases and J by 7 bases, leaving 11 bases between them. The CDR3 DNA sequence: TGTGCCAGCAGCCAGGGCTGGGGCGGGGAGCTGTTTTTT. Translation gives CASSQGWGGELFF.

The V and J genes are TRBV7-2 and TRBJ2-7; 7 positions match TRBD2. Germline lookup yields CDR1 SGHTA and CDR2 FQGNSA. This CDR3 comprises 15 residues. The junction had 9 bases not matched to a gene; V was cut back by 5 bases and J by 2 bases. This CDR3 reads CASSPDIGGAYEQYF. The CDR3 DNA is TGTGCCAGCAGCCCGGATATTGGGGGGGCCTACGAGCAGTACTTC. The full variable domain, completed using reference TRBV7-2 and TRBJ2-7, is GAGVSQSPSNKVTEKGKDVELRCDPISGHTALYWYRQSLGQGLEFLIYFQGNSAPDKSGLPSDRFSAERTGGSVSTLTIQRTQQEDSAVYLCASSPDIGGAYEQYFGPGTRLTVT.

This chain uses TRBV6-1 with TRBJ1-4; D gene uncertain. The CDR3 length is 15 residues. CDR1 and CDR2 (germline): MNHNS, SASEGT. Trimming shortened V by 1 base and J by 5 bases, and 11 bases separated the two germline ends. CDR3 nucleotide sequence: TGTGCCAGCAGTGAAGGTCCGGACTACAATGAAAAACTGTTTTTT. Protein: CASSEGPDYNEKLFF.

The rearrangement links TRBV7-8 to TRBJ2-2; the match to TRBD2 covers 9 bases. V lost 0 bases, J lost 3 bases, and 5 bases stayed unmatched. The CDR3 length is 17 residues. Germline lookup yields CDR1 SGHVS and CDR2 FQNEAQ. CDR3 coding DNA: TGTGCCAGCAGCTTAGCGTACGCGGGAGGGGACACCGGGGAGCTGTTTTTT. Translated, it gives CASSLAYAGGDTGELFF.

In this sample, this clone turned up once. This chain connects TRBV7-3 to TRBJ2-3; D is unclear. This CDR3 is built from 13 residues. Per germline, CDR1 SGHTA and CDR2 FQGTGA. V was pared by 4 bases and J by 3 bases, with 8 bases between. CDR3 sequence: CASSSQVTDTQYF. In DNA, the CDR3 is TGTGCCAGCAGCTCTCAGGTTACAGATACGCAGTATTTT.

This chain uses TRBV6-5 with TRBJ1-3, with D uncertain. The length of the CDR3 is 14 residues. Per germline, CDR1 MNHEY and CDR2 SVGAGI. V lost 4 bases and J 3 bases, leaving 10 bases between the germline ends. The CDR3: CASSSGTSGNTIYF. DNA of the CDR3: TGTGCCAGCAGTTCGGGAACAAGTGGAAACACCATATATTTT.

J is TRBJ1-2 and V is TRBV28; TRBD1 agrees at 9 bases. Trimming removed 5 bases from V and 7 bases from J; junction bases left unmatched: 8. CDR1 is MDHEN, CDR2 SYDVKM, per germline. The CDR3 length is 14 residues. The CDR3 DNA sequence: TGTGCCAGCAGTCCCACAGGGGGCGTCGTTGGCTACACCTTC. Encoded protein: CASSPTGGVVGYTF.

The chain has TRBV20-1 and TRBJ2-7; the D is unclear. CDR3 length: 11 residues. Trimming took 5 bases from V and 4 from J, leaving 9 bases between them. Looked up from germline, CDR1 is DFQATT and CDR2 is SNEGSKA (reference sequence). CDR3 nucleotide sequence: TGCAGTGCTGGGCCGGCATACGAGCAGTACTTC. Translating it yields CSAGPAYEQYF.